This T cell receptor beta chain stems from a study of cytomegalovirus exposure and HLA in healthy donors. Study conclusions and caveats: Later work found most CMV-associated TCR beta chains apparently HLA-restricted. Per published accounts, TCR beta sequences correctly predicted the HLA-A and HLA-B alleles of most subjects.

This clone is deemed medium-sized (0.01 to 0.1%). What it recognizes is unknown. V was trimmed by 0 bases and J by 2 bases, leaving 10 bases between them. The germline CDR1 and CDR2 sequences are MGHRA and YSYEKL. The length of the CDR3 is 15 residues. The study ran its PCR with 60 Vbeta and 13 Jbeta primers. Measured with immunoSEQ multiplex PCR; TCRdb has only the in-frame clones, and not every one. This repertoire shows tens of thousands of clones, 72% found once; its top ten account for 4% to 5%. The sequence derives from a man between 60 and 75 years old in good health and CMV-seropositive. The chain has TRBV4-1 and TRBJ1-2; D may be TRBD1 (6 bases). Sequencing input: PBMCs. The CDR3 nucleotides read TGCGCCAGCAGCCAAGAAGGGGGACCAAACTATGGCTACACCTTC. Its protein product is CASSQEGGPNYGYTF.